The 20 T cell receptor beta chains below all came from one sample that was sequenced in a study of T cells in Graves' hyperthyroidism and ophthalmopathy. It was RNA transcripts that yielded the amplified TCR beta CDR3 regions. RT-PCR in the first round (using the HTBI primer set) targeted the TCR CDR3. TCRdb fed the multiplex PCR reads into MiXCR, producing one record per CDR3 protein. The data contain 600,000 to 850,000 distinct CDR3 sequences, around a sixth of them singletons. The material sequenced was blood. These receptors were obtained from a woman in her 50s with Graves' hyperthyroidism that later progressed to Graves' ophthalmopathy.

This clonotype was seen many times. The V gene is TRBV12-3 or TRBV12-4, the J gene TRBJ1-3; D uncertain. Deletions cut 6 bases from V and 3 bases from J, with 12 bases between. The length of the CDR3 is 14 residues. CDR3 region: CASRPQEVGNTIYF. For the CDR3, the DNA is TGTGCCAGCAGACCGCAGGAGGTTGGAAACACCATATATTTT.

The chain employs TRBV19 and TRBJ1-2; tentatively, D is TRBD1 (6 bases). Germline V gene lookup returns CDR1 LNHDA and CDR2 SQIVND (reference sequence). The CDR3 is 17 amino acids. V lost 3 bases and J 0 bases, leaving 17 bases between the germline ends. CDR3 coding DNA: TGTGCCAGTAGTATTCTTCGGGGGGCAGGCTCTAACTATGGCTACACCTTC. It is translated as CASSILRGAGSNYGYTF.

The sample holds many counts of this clonotype. J is TRBJ2-7 and V is TRBV7-9; 10 nucleotides match TRBD2. The germline gives CDR1 SEHNR, CDR2 FQNEAQ (reference sequence). J lost 2 bases, V lost 3 bases, and 7 bases had no gene match. The CDR3 contains 16 residues. The CDR3 sequence is CASSFPSGGVTYEQYF. As DNA, the CDR3 is TGTGCCAGCAGCTTCCCAAGCGGGGGGGTCACCTACGAGCAGTACTTC.

This clonotype was counted once. This sequence joins TRBV12-3 or TRBV12-4 and TRBJ2-3, with D tentatively TRBD1 (5 bases). The V and J ends lost 4 bases and 0 bases respectively, with 11 bases between them. CDR3 size: 15 residues. The CDR3 DNA follows: TGTGCCAGCAGTTCTTTAGGACACAGCACAGATACGCAGTATTTT. Residues: CASSSLGHSTDTQYF.

CDR3 bases: TGTGCCAGCAGCCGCCCGGGACTAAGCACAGATACGCAGTATTTT. Translated: CASSRPGLSTDTQYF. The V and J genes are TRBV3-1 and TRBJ2-3; 7 bases are shared with TRBD2. V shed 4 bases and J 0 bases; nucleotides not matched to a gene: 4. The CDR3 length is 15 residues. Germline V gene data show CDR1 as LGHDT and CDR2 as YNNKEL (reference sequence).

This clonotype was counted a few times. This chain links TRBV2 with TRBJ1-1; D possibly corresponds to TRBD1 (6 bases). Between the trimmed V and J ends, which lost 2 bases and 6 bases, there was a span of 19 bases. The CDR3 loop spans 16 amino acids. Per germline, CDR1 SNHLY and CDR2 FYNNEI. In nucleotides, the CDR3 is TGTGCCAGCAGTGAACTGGCAGGGGTTGGGGGGGCTGAAGCTTTCTTT. Translating gives CASSELAGVGGAEAFF. Together with reference TRBV2 and TRBJ1-1, the CDR3 gives the full variable domain: EPEVTQTPSHQVTQMGQEVILRCVPISNHLYFYWYRQILGQKVEFLVSFYNNEISEKSEIFDDQFSVERPDGSNFTLKIRSTKLEDSAMYFCASSELAGVGGAEAFFGQGTRLTVV.

This clonotype was seen a few times. This sequence joins TRBV10-3 and TRBJ2-3; a possible D gene is TRBD1 (5 bases). Germline loops: CDR1 ENHRY, CDR2 SYGVKD. The V and J ends lost 7 bases and 0 bases respectively, with 14 bases between them. The CDR3 extends over 15 amino acids. The CDR3 nucleotides read TGTGCCATCATGGTACAGGAAACTAGCACAGATACGCAGTATTTT. Translation: CAIMVQETSTDTQYF.

This clonotype was observed once. The V and J genes are TRBV29-1 and TRBJ2-2; D not resolved. Germline assignment: CDR1 SQVTM and CDR2 ANQGSEA. The CDR3 is made up of 15 amino acids. Trimming removed 3 bases from V and 3 bases from J, with 14 bases in between. The CDR3 DNA is TGCAGCGTTGAGGAAAGGGATTCGGACACCGGGGAGCTGTTTTTT. Protein: CSVEERDSDTGELFF.

This clonotype came up a few times. The chain joins TRBV20-1 to TRBJ1-2; D remains unclear. The ends were cut back, 0 bases at V and 0 bases at J, with 11 bases in the middle. CDR1 and CDR2 (germline): DFQATT, SNEGSKA (reference sequence). This CDR3 spans 15 amino acids. CDR3 in amino acids: CSARDPPGTNYGYTF. The DNA for the CDR3 is TGCAGTGCTAGAGATCCCCCCGGAACTAACTATGGCTACACCTTC.

In its sample, this clonotype was seen a few times. V is TRBV4-2 and J is TRBJ1-2; the match to TRBD1 covers 8 bases. This CDR3 contains 14 residues. V trimming: 5 bases; J trimming: 5 bases; junction bases outside the gene matches: 7. Germline CDR1 LGHNA, CDR2 YNFKEQ. The CDR3 is CASSMTGEGYGYTF. The CDR3 DNA is TGTGCCAGCAGCATGACAGGGGAAGGATATGGCTACACCTTC.

This clonotype occurred a few times. The CDR3 nucleotides are TGTGCCAGCAGTTTCTCATCCGAGACAGGGGGTGACTATGGCTACACCTTC. Its protein is CASSFSSETGGDYGYTF. The chain couples TRBV6-1 to TRBJ1-2, with 9 bases identical to TRBD1. The CDR3 has 17 residues. J gave up 3 bases and V 5 bases, and 13 bases lay outside the gene matches. CDR1 and CDR2 (germline): MNHNS, SASEGT.

The V gene is TRBV11-3, the J gene TRBJ1-6, with 7 positions matching TRBD1. CDR3 length equals 15 residues. Germline V lookup: CDR1 SGHNT, CDR2 YENEEA. Unmatched junction bases numbered 11, after V lost 5 bases and J lost 10 bases. The CDR3 DNA sequence: TGTGCCAGCAGCGTAGGCGAGGGGGCAGGCTCACCCCTCCACTTT. Residues: CASSVGEGAGSPLHF.

The V and J genes are TRBV11-2 and TRBJ1-1; D is uncertain. CDR3 size: 18 residues. The germline CDR1 and CDR2 sequences are SGHAT and FQNNGV. With 5 bases removed from V and 7 bases from J, the gap between germline ends came to 29 bases. The CDR3 coding sequence is TGTGCCAGCAGCGCTAGTGCAGACCTCGGTCTGATACCATTTGAAGCTTTCTTT. It is translated as CASSASADLGLIPFEAFF.

The chain uses TRBV5-1 and TRBJ2-7; tentative D call: TRBD1 (5 bases). The CDR3 extends over 17 amino acids. Germline V CDR1 and CDR2: SGHRS, YFSETQ. Trimming removed 4 bases from V and 0 bases from J, with 20 bases in between. This CDR3 reads CASSPITDTRYSYEQYF. The CDR3 DNA sequence: TGCGCCAGCAGCCCGATAACGGACACCCGATACTCCTACGAGCAGTACTTC.

This clonotype was observed a single time. A much larger clone differs from this one at a single base, so this may be a read error. J is TRBJ1-2 and V is TRBV18; possible D gene TRBD1, 6 bases. The CDR3 totals 15 residues. Germline V lookup: CDR1 KGHSH, CDR2 LQKENI. CDR3 amino acids: CASSPWTVANHGYTF. CDR3 DNA sequence: TGTGCCAGCTCACCTTGGACAGTAGCTAACCATGGCTACACCTTC.

This chain uses TRBV7-3 with TRBJ2-2; D call uncertain. Germline V CDR1 and CDR2: SGHTA, FQGTGA. This CDR3 has 13 residues. The V gene lost 3 bases and the J gene lost 6 bases, with 8 bases spanning the gap. The CDR3, as DNA: TGTGCCAGCAGCTTCTCCGTTGCCGGGGAGCTGTTTTTT. Its protein product is CASSFSVAGELFF.

This clonotype was observed many times. The chain is built from TRBV2 and TRBJ1-1; D is perhaps TRBD1 (6 bases). The CDR3 runs to 14 residues. Germline V gene lookup returns CDR1 SNHLY and CDR2 FYNNEI. Trimming took 3 bases from V and 0 from J, leaving 8 bases between them. The CDR3 sequence: CASSDDRMNTEAFF. CDR3 nucleotide sequence: TGTGCCAGCAGTGACGACAGGATGAACACTGAAGCTTTCTTT. The variable domain in full, completed from reference TRBV2 and TRBJ1-1, reads EPEVTQTPSHQVTQMGQEVILRCVPISNHLYFYWYRQILGQKVEFLVSFYNNEISEKSEIFDDQFSVERPDGSNFTLKIRSTKLEDSAMYFCASSDDRMNTEAFFGQGTRLTVV.

In its sample, this clonotype was seen a few times. The chain carries TRBV30 and TRBJ2-1; 7 nucleotides align to TRBD1. CDR1 GTSNPN and CDR2 SVGIG come from the germline V gene (reference sequence). This CDR3 has 14 amino acids. The J segment lost 6 bases and the V segment lost 0 bases, leaving 5 bases of the junction unmatched. This chain's CDR3 is CAWSVPYRGNEQFF. The CDR3 coding sequence is TGTGCCTGGAGTGTACCGTACAGGGGCAATGAGCAGTTCTTC.

This clonotype was seen more than once but under ten times. This sequence joins TRBV20-1 and TRBJ2-5, with 8 bases matching TRBD2. Germline loops: CDR1 DFQATT, CDR2 SNEGSKA (reference sequence). CDR3 length: 14 residues. V was clipped by 5 bases and J by 1 base; unmatched bases: 6. CDR3 DNA sequence: TGCAGTGCTCGGGGGGGGGCCCTCCAAGAGACCCAGTACTTC. The encoded protein is CSARGGALQETQYF.

The chain links TRBV6-1 to TRBJ2-3, with TRBD2 identical over 11 bases. V gave up 5 bases and J gave up 6 bases; unmatched junction bases: 7. Germline lookup yields CDR1 MNHNS and CDR2 SASEGT. There are 15 residues in the CDR3. For the CDR3, the DNA is TGTGCCAGCAGTCCCACTAGCGGGGGCATGGATACGCAGTATTTT. This sequence encodes CASSPTSGGMDTQYF.